The subject of this entry is one TCR beta chain. The repertoire was sequenced with immunoSEQ multiplex PCR; TCRdb's copy has only in-frame clones and lacks some. The sample yields about 220,000 clones, under 90% seen once. The data were obtained in a study of blood T cell repertoires in COVID-19. V lost 1 base and J lost 1, with 9 bases in between. The CDR3 runs 15 residues. CDR1 and CDR2 from the germline V gene are SGHAT and FQNNGV. Sequenced sample: peripheral blood. This TCR derives from a woman in her fifties or sixties who had recovered from COVID-19. The chain uses TRBV11-2 and TRBJ2-3; TRBD2 might be the D (6 bases). The CDR3 nucleotides read TGTGCCAGCAGCTTAGTACGCGGGGGCACAGATACGCAGTATTTT. As protein: CASSLVRGGTDTQYF.